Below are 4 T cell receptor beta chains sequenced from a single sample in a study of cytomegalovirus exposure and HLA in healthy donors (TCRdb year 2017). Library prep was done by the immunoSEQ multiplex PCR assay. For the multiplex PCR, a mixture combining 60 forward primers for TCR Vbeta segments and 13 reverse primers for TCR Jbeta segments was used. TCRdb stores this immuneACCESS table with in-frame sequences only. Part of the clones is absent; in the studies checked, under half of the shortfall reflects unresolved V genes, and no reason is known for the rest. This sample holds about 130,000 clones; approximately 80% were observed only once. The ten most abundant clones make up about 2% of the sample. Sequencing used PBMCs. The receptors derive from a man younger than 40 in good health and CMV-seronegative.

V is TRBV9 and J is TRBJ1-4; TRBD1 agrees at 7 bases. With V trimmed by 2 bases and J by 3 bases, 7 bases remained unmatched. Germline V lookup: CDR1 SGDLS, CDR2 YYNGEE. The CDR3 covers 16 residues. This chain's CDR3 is CASSVGRDSSNEKLFF. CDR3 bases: TGTGCCAGCAGCGTGGGCCGGGACAGCTCTAATGAAAAACTGTTTTTT.

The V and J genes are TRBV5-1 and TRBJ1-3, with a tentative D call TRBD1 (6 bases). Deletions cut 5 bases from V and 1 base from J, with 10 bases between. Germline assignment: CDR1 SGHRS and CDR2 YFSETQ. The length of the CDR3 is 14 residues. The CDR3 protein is CASRQGVSGNTIYF. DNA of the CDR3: TGCGCCAGCAGACAGGGAGTTTCTGGAAACACCATATATTTT.

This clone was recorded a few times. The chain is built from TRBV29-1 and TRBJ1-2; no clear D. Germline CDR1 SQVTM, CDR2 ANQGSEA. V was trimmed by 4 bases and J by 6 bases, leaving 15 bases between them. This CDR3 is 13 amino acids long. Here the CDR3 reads CSVGGRQVDGYTF. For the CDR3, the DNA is TGCAGCGTTGGAGGGCGTCAGGTGGATGGCTACACCTTC.

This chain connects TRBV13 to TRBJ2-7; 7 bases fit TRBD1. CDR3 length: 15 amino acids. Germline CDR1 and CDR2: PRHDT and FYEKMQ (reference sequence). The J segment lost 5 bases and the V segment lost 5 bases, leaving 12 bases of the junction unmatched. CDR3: CASSERHRGAHEQYF. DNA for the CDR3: TGTGCCAGCAGCGAACGCCACAGGGGTGCCCACGAGCAGTACTTC.